The 25 T cell receptor beta chains below come from one sample, sequenced in a study of cytomegalovirus exposure and HLA in healthy donors. The PCR used 60 Vbeta and 13 Jbeta primers. The repertoire was sequenced with immunoSEQ multiplex PCR; TCRdb's copy has only in-frame clones and lacks some. The sample lists about 110,000 clones; less than 80% were seen once. Sample: PBMCs. The receptors come from a woman aged 25 to 39 in good health and CMV-seronegative.

This clone came up once. J is TRBJ2-7 and V is TRBV27, with D unresolved. Per germline, CDR1 MNHEY and CDR2 SMNVEV (reference sequence). V shed 6 bases and J shed 3 bases, with 12 bases lying between them. This CDR3 is built from 13 residues. CDR3 loop: CASRGPGSYEQYF. As DNA, the CDR3 is TGTGCCAGCAGGGGCCCAGGTAGCTACGAGCAGTACTTC.

The chain joins TRBV6-4 to TRBJ1-1, with no clear D. Germline assignment: CDR1 MRHNA and CDR2 SNTAGT. V was clipped by 4 bases and J by 1 base, with 7 bases between them. The CDR3 contains 13 residues. This CDR3 is CASSVGENTEAFF. In DNA, the CDR3 is TGTGCCAGCAGTGTTGGAGAGAACACTGAAGCTTTCTTT.

The chain joins TRBV10-1 to TRBJ2-3; a possible D gene is TRBD2 (6 bases). The CDR3 has 14 amino acids. Between the trimmed V and J ends, which lost 3 bases and 5 bases, there was a span of 12 bases. Germline lookup yields CDR1 WNHNN and CDR2 SYGVQD (reference sequence). The CDR3: CASSEAGLGDTQYF. CDR3 bases: TGCGCCAGCAGTGAAGCGGGCCTTGGAGATACGCAGTATTTT.

In this sample, this clone turned up a few times. A read error may produce the germline difference seen at one junction end. This CDR3 is CASGETGLNYGYTF. The CDR3 region has the DNA TGTGCCAGCGGTGAGACAGGGTTAAACTATGGCTACACCTTC. The chain uses TRBV6-1 and TRBJ1-2, with 7 bases that match TRBD1. Germline CDR1 reads MNHNS; CDR2 reads SASEGT. The CDR3 covers 14 residues.

The chain joins TRBV7-2 to TRBJ1-2; no clear D gene. This CDR3 is 12 amino acids long. Per the germline V gene, CDR1 is SGHTA and CDR2 is FQGNSA. Trimming left V 1 base short and J 4 bases short, with 4 bases between. Here the CDR3 reads CASSLVIYGYTF. The CDR3 nucleotides are TGTGCCAGCAGCTTAGTTATCTATGGCTACACCTTC.

The chain has TRBV2 and TRBJ2-5, with no clear D. Trimming removed 5 bases at V and 8 bases at J, with 9 bases between. This CDR3 is 11 amino acids long. Germline V gene lookup returns CDR1 SNHLY and CDR2 FYNNEI. The CDR3 DNA is TGTGCCAGCAGTCTACCCCATACCCAGTACTTC. Amino acids: CASSLPHTQYF.

The chain joins TRBV4-2 to TRBJ1-2, with 7 positions matching TRBD1. This CDR3 comprises 15 residues. V dropped 1 base and J dropped 0; count of bases not matched to a gene: 2. Germline V gene lookup returns CDR1 LGHNA and CDR2 YNFKEQ. CDR3 sequence reads: CASSQGGTANYGYTF. The CDR3 coding sequence is TGTGCCAGCAGCCAAGGGGGGACAGCTAACTATGGCTACACCTTC.

The chain uses TRBV9 and TRBJ2-1; no definite D call. The V and J ends lost 0 bases and 3 bases respectively, with 4 bases between them. The CDR3 consists of 13 residues. Germline V CDR1 and CDR2: SGDLS, YYNGEE. The CDR3 coding sequence is TGTGCCAGCAGCGTAGAACTCTACAATGAGCAGTTCTTC. Translation gives CASSVELYNEQFF.

This rearrangement joins TRBV29-1 to TRBJ2-1, with D tentatively TRBD2 (5 bases). Per germline, CDR1 SQVTM and CDR2 ANQGSEA. The CDR3 extends over 14 amino acids. V was pared by 4 bases and J by 10 bases, with 20 bases between. The CDR3 nucleotides are TGCAGCGTTGCCCTTATCTTGGACTGGTACGAGCAGTTCTTC. Translation gives CSVALILDWYEQFF.

The chain joins TRBV28 to TRBJ2-7; 11 bases line up with TRBD2. Germline V gene data show CDR1 as MDHEN and CDR2 as SYDVKM. V lost 5 bases, J lost 3 bases, and 9 bases stayed unmatched. CDR3 size: 16 residues. CDR3 sequence reads: CASSTSGTSGLYEQYF. CDR3 nucleotide sequence: TGTGCCAGCAGTACGTCCGGGACTAGCGGACTCTACGAGCAGTACTTC. Full variable domain (outside the CDR3, taken from reference TRBV28 and TRBJ2-7): DVKVTQSSRYLVKRTGEKVFLECVQDMDHENMFWYRQDPGLGLRLIYFSYDVKMKEKGDIPEGYSVSREKKERFSLILESASTNQTSMYLCASSTSGTSGLYEQYFGPGTRLTVT.

The chain has TRBV15 and TRBJ2-3, with TRBD2 identical over 7 bases. The CDR3 covers 18 residues. CDR1 is LNHNV and CDR2 is YYDKDF in the germline V gene (reference sequence). Trimming cost V 3 bases and J 0 bases; bases outside gene matches: 12. For the CDR3, the DNA is TGTGCCACCAGCAGGGAGCCCACTAGCGAGTCTAGCACAGATACGCAGTATTTT. It is translated as CATSREPTSESSTDTQYF.

This clone was observed a handful of times. CDR3 in amino acids: CASSYEGTGEGTSRETQYF. The DNA for the CDR3 is TGTGCCAGCAGCTACGAGGGAACGGGGGAAGGCACCTCTAGGGAGACCCAGTACTTC. The gene calls are TRBV2 and TRBJ2-5, with TRBD2 as a possible D gene (6 bases). Trimming shortened V by 6 bases and J by 5 bases, and 31 bases separated the two germline ends. There are 19 residues in the CDR3. From germline, CDR1 is SNHLY and CDR2 FYNNEI.

J is TRBJ1-2 and V is TRBV6-1; D not certain. Trimming shortened V by 6 bases and J by 4 bases, and 15 bases separated the two germline ends. Germline assignment: CDR1 MNHNS and CDR2 SASEGT. This CDR3 is built from 14 residues. The CDR3 loop reads CASRHQEGSYGYTF. The CDR3 DNA follows: TGTGCCAGCAGACACCAGGAGGGTAGCTATGGCTACACCTTC.

This clone appeared a few times. The CDR3, as DNA: TGTGCCAGCAGAAGACAGGGCTTCACCCAGCCCCAGCATTTT. Encoded protein: CASRRQGFTQPQHF. The gene calls are TRBV28 and TRBJ1-5; 7 bases line up with TRBD1. V dropped 6 bases and J dropped 7; count of bases not matched to a gene: 9. The CDR3 consists of 14 residues. CDR1 is MDHEN and CDR2 is SYDVKM in the germline V gene. Together with reference TRBV28 and TRBJ1-5, the CDR3 gives the full variable domain: DVKVTQSSRYLVKRTGEKVFLECVQDMDHENMFWYRQDPGLGLRLIYFSYDVKMKEKGDIPEGYSVSREKKERFSLILESASTNQTSMYLCASRRQGFTQPQHFGDGTRLSIL.

Comment on this clone: Mismatch with germline at one junction end may stem from a read error. The J gene is TRBJ2-7, the V gene TRBV2, with 7 bases that match TRBD1. Germline lookup yields CDR1 SNHLY and CDR2 FYNNEI. CDR3 size: 13 residues. Written as DNA, the CDR3 is TGTGCCAGCAGCGAAGCGACAGGGTTGGAGCAGTACTTC. Residues: CASSEATGLEQYF.

The chain employs TRBV29-1 and TRBJ2-2, with a weak D call TRBD1 (6 bases). Per the germline V gene, CDR1 is SQVTM and CDR2 is ANQGSEA. CDR3 size: 14 residues. V was clipped by 5 bases and J by 1 base, with 11 bases between them. The CDR3 DNA is TGCAGCGTTCGGACAGCGATGAACACCGGGGAGCTGTTTTTT. This gives the protein CSVRTAMNTGELFF.

The chain uses TRBV2 and TRBJ2-1; 10 nucleotides agree with TRBD2. Germline V gene data show CDR1 as SNHLY and CDR2 as FYNNEI. J was trimmed by 4 bases and V by 4 bases; bases with no gene match: 19. This CDR3 is 20 amino acids long. The CDR3 region is CASSVTRASGSIRTYNEQFF. CDR3 coding DNA: TGTGCCAGCAGTGTTACTAGGGCTAGCGGGAGTATCCGCACTTACAATGAGCAGTTCTTC.

This clone was observed a handful of times. The chain employs TRBV5-1 and TRBJ2-1; the match to TRBD2 covers 10 bases. The CDR3 spans 17 residues. The germline V gene has CDR1 SGHRS and CDR2 YFSETQ. V shed 2 bases, J shed 7 bases, and the junction held 12 bases outside the gene matches. In DNA, the CDR3 is TGCGCCAGCAGCTTCGGGACCCTAGCGGGGGCTGGTAATGAGCAGTTCTTC. It is translated as CASSFGTLAGAGNEQFF.

The chain couples TRBV5-4 to TRBJ2-1, with 15 positions matching TRBD2. CDR1 and CDR2 from the germline V gene are SGHNT and YYREEE (reference sequence). J lost 2 bases, V lost 3 bases, and 3 bases had no gene match. The CDR3 loop spans 17 amino acids. The CDR3 here is CASSSGTSGRTYNEQFF. Written as DNA, the CDR3 is TGTGCCAGCAGCTCGGGGACTAGCGGGAGGACCTACAATGAGCAGTTCTTC.

This clone occurred once. V and J are TRBV5-1 and TRBJ2-1, with 10 bases that match TRBD2. CDR1 and CDR2 (germline): SGHRS, YFSETQ. CDR3 length: 21 residues. V was pared by 0 bases and J by 8 bases, with 23 bases of the junction left unmatched. DNA of the CDR3: TGCGCCAGCAGCTTGGGACCTTGGGGTTGGGCTAGCGGGAGCCACGGGTATGAGCAGTTCTTC. Residues: CASSLGPWGWASGSHGYEQFF.

The gene calls are TRBV4-1 and TRBJ2-1; TRBD2 agrees at 13 bases. This CDR3 comprises 17 residues. CDR1 MGHRA and CDR2 YSYEKL come from the germline V gene. The V and J ends lost 0 bases and 4 bases, in that order; junction bases with no gene match: 3. CDR3 amino acids: CASSQEGLAGPYNEQFF. DNA of the CDR3: TGCGCCAGCAGCCAAGAGGGACTAGCGGGACCATACAATGAGCAGTTCTTC.

The chain links TRBV4-3 to TRBJ2-2, with 10 bases fitting TRBD1. The V gene end was trimmed by 5 bases and the J gene end by 5 bases; junction bases not matched to a gene: 14. This CDR3 comprises 18 residues. Germline loops: CDR1 LGHNA, CDR2 YSLEER. CDR3 bases: TGCGCCAGCAGCAGTATCGGACAGGGGGTCATCGGTACCGGGGAGCTGTTTTTT. Protein: CASSSIGQGVIGTGELFF.

This sequence joins TRBV12-5 and TRBJ2-5, with D possibly being TRBD2 (6 bases). CDR1 and CDR2 from the germline V gene are LGHNT and FRNRAP. The V end was cut by 3 bases, the J end by 4 bases, with 15 bases between. The CDR3 is 15 amino acids. CDR3 nucleotides: TGTGCTAGTGGTTTAGGAACGGGAGAATCAGAGACCCAGTACTTC. Its protein product is CASGLGTGESETQYF.

This chain joins TRBV2 and TRBJ1-5; the D is unclear. Deletions cut 8 bases from V and 2 bases from J, with 10 bases between. The CDR3 totals 13 residues. Germline CDR1 is SNHLY and CDR2 is FYNNEI. CDR3 protein: CASGPEGNQPQHF. CDR3 nucleotides: TGTGCCAGCGGTCCCGAGGGCAATCAGCCCCAGCATTTT.

This rearrangement joins TRBV27 to TRBJ2-5; TRBD1 matches 10 bases. Germline values: CDR1 MNHEY, CDR2 SMNVEV (reference sequence). V was clipped by 4 bases and J by 6 bases; unmatched bases: 11. This CDR3 is built from 16 residues. The CDR3 DNA sequence: TGTGCCAGCAGTTCCCCCGACAGGGGGCTAGGCAAGACCCAGTACTTC. It encodes CASSSPDRGLGKTQYF.